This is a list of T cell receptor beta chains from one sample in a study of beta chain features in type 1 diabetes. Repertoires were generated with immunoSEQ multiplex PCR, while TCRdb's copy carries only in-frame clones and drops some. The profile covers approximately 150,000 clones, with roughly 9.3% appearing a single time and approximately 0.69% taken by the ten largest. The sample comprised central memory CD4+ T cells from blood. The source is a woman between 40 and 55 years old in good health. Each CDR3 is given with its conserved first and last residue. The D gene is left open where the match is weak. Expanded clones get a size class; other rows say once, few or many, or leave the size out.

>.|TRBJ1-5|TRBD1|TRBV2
CASTGTGGNQPQHF
TGTGCCAGCACGGGGACAGGGGGAAATCAGCCCCAGCATTTT
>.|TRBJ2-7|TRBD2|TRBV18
CASSPHPGGSYEQYF
TGTGCCAGCTCACCACACCCGGGAGGCTCCTACGAGCAGTACTTC
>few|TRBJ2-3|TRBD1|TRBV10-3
CAIQKDRARTDTQYF
TGTGCCATCCAAAAAGACAGGGCTCGCACAGATACGCAGTATTTT
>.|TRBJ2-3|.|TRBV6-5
CASSSRDTRTDTQYF
TGTGCCAGCAGTAGCCGGGACACCCGCACAGATACGCAGTATTTT
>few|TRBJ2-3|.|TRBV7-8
CASSLRGPSTDTQYF
TGTGCCAGCAGCCTCCGCGGGCCTAGCACAGATACGCAGTATTTT
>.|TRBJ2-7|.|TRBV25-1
CASRSDRTPYEQYF
TGTGCCAGCAGGAGCGACAGGACACCCTACGAGCAGTACTTC
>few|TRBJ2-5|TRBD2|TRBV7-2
CASSFSGGQETQYF
TGTGCCAGCAGCTTTAGCGGGGGGCAAGAGACCCAGTACTTC
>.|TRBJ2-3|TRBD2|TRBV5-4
CASSDGGASTDTQYF
TGTGCCAGCAGCGACGGGGGGGCTAGCACAGATACGCAGTATTTT
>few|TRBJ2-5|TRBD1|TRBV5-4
CASSWDRAETQYF
TGTGCCAGCAGCTGGGACAGGGCGGAGACCCAGTACTTC
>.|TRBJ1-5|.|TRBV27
CASSYKSNQPQHF
TGTGCCAGCAGTTACAAAAGCAATCAGCCCCAGCATTTT
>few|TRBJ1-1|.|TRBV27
CASSPRHLLNTEAFF
TGTGCCAGCAGTCCTCGACACCTTTTGAACACTGAAGCTTTCTTT
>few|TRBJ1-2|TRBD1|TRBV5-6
CATSVGQGAGYTF
TGTGCCACTTCGGTGGGACAGGGTGCTGGCTACACCTTC
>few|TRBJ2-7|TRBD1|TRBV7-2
CASSLYRGEQYF
TGTGCCAGCAGCCTCTACAGGGGAGAGCAGTACTTC
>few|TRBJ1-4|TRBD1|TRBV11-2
CASRQGDSRDGLFF
TGTGCCAGCAGGCAAGGGGACAGCAGGGACGGACTGTTTTTT
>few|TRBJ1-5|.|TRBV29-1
CSVGGIDQPQHF
TGCAGCGTGGGCGGGATCGATCAGCCCCAGCATTTT
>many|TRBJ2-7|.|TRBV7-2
CASSFSGTSYEQYF
TGTGCCAGCAGCTTTTCCGGGACATCCTACGAGCAGTACTTC
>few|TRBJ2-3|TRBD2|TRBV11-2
CASSPRGAGGRADTQYF
TGTGCCAGCAGCCCCCGAGGAGCGGGGGGGCGAGCAGATACGCAGTATTTT
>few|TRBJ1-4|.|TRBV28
CASSPPVVWAEKLFF
TGTGCCAGCAGTCCACCCGTCGTCTGGGCTGAAAAACTGTTTTTT
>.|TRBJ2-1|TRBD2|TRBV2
CARGLGPGEQFF
TGTGCCAGAGGACTAGGCCCAGGGGAGCAGTTCTTC
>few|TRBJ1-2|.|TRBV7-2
CASSLGGNGYTF
TGTGCCAGCAGCTTAGGAGGGAATGGCTACACCTTC
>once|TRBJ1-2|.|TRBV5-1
CASSFDSRNYGYTF
TGCGCCAGCAGCTTTGACAGCCGTAACTATGGCTACACCTTC
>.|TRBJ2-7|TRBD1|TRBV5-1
CASSLAPGQGFNEQYF
TGCGCCAGCAGCTTGGCTCCGGGACAGGGTTTCAACGAGCAGTACTTC
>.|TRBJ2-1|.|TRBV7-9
CASSLGGLVDNEQFF
TGTGCCAGCAGCCTCGGGGGGCTTGTGGACAATGAGCAGTTCTTC
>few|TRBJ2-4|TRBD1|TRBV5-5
CASSPLHRDRVTKNIQYF
TGTGCCAGCAGCCCCCTCCACCGGGACAGGGTCACCAAAAACATTCAGTACTTC
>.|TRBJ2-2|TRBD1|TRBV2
CASRTGGTTGELFF
TGTGCCAGCAGAACAGGGGGAACCACCGGGGAGCTGTTTTTT
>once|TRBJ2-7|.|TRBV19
CASTTVFSYEQYF
TGTGCCAGTACGACAGTATTCTCCTACGAGCAGTACTTC
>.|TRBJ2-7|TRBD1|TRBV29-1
CSVLGTAKGYEQYF
TGCAGCGTTCTCGGGACAGCCAAAGGATACGAGCAGTACTTC
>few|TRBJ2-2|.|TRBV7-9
CASSSTRAPGELFF
TGTGCCAGCAGCTCTACCAGGGCCCCCGGGGAGCTGTTTTTT
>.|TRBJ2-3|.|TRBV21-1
CASSKGSRGPDTQYF
TGTGCCAGCAGCAAAGGTAGCAGGGGGCCAGATACGCAGTATTTT
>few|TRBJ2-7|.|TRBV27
CASTGANTYEQYF
TGTGCCAGCACTGGGGCCAATACCTACGAGCAGTACTTC
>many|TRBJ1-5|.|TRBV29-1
CSVRGDSNQPQHF
TGCAGCGTTCGCGGGGATAGCAATCAGCCCCAGCATTTT
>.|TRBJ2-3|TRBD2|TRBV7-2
CASSFSSGGAGADTQYF
TGTGCCAGCAGCTTCTCTAGCGGGGGGGCCGGGGCAGATACGCAGTATTTT
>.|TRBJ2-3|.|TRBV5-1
CASSLKLAEITDTQYF
TGCGCCAGCAGCTTGAAACTTGCGGAGATTACAGATACGCAGTATTTT
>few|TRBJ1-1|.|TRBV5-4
CASSFHLANTEAFF
TGTGCCAGCAGCTTTCATTTGGCGAACACTGAAGCTTTCTTT
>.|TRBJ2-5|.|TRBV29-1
CSVPGLPHF
TGCAGCGTCCCGGGACTTCCGCACTTC
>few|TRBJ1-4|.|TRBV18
CASSPPNREASDEKLFF
TGTGCCAGCTCACCGCCGAACAGGGAAGCAAGCGATGAAAAACTGTTTTTT
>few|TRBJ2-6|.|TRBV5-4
CASSGSLDFSSGANVLTF
TGTGCCAGCAGTGGCAGTCTAGATTTTAGCTCTGGGGCCAACGTCCTGACTTTC
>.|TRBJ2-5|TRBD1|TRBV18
CASSWTGAQETQYF
TGTGCCAGCTCCTGGACAGGGGCACAAGAGACCCAGTACTTC
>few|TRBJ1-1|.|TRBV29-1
CSSRGGLTEAFF
TGCAGCTCGAGGGGGGGACTCACTGAAGCTTTCTTT
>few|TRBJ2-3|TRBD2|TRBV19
CASSWGPGLVAVDTQYF
TGTGCCAGTAGCTGGGGGCCGGGACTAGTCGCAGTAGATACGCAGTATTTT